The entry below describes one TCR beta chain. No cognate antigen has been identified for it. The data were obtained in a study of cytomegalovirus exposure and HLA in healthy donors (dated by TCRdb to 2016 to 2017). Study-level background: In an earlier analysis of 550 to 750 of the donors, 276 Gb of sequence data and some 120 million unique TCR beta sequences from roughly 180 million T cells were reported. Alongside the repertoire data, information on donor age, sex, ethnicity and CMV serostatus was compiled. Rather than drawing on any new phenotypic data, the later analysis identified candidate immune exposures from TCR beta sequences and the way those sequences occurred across donors. To predict cytomegalovirus infection status, the study combined high-throughput TCR immunosequencing, statistical association of individual TCRs with disease status, and machine learning. Genome-wide SNP genotypes for about 55% of the roughly 670 donors were used in a later genetic analysis, which treated that subset as a discovery cohort. A later analysis re-examined previously published TCR beta repertoires from just over 650 donors and added high-resolution HLA genotyping to investigate patterns of TCR occurrence. In an earlier analysis of 587 of the donors, high-throughput TCR beta sequencing was used to judge whether each TCR beta V gene segment behaved as functional or pseudogenic. The study profiled the T cell repertoires of about 640 subjects by immunosequencing and related them to cytomegalovirus serostatus. All discovery cohort repertoires had been generated using a single sequencing platform. Along with the roughly 670-subject first cohort, a separate validation cohort of around 110 different subjects was used. Across some 400 genotyped donors of the cohort, an average of approximately 240,000 unique TCR beta nucleotide sequences per donor were sequenced, and around 20% of those sequences were non-productive. An early release that covered fewer than 750 HLA-typed donors contained approximately 300 gigabases of sequencing data and around 80 million unique TCR sequences. The number of typed donors differed by locus: roughly 620-640 for A, B, C, DRB1 and DQB1; about 520 for DQA1; approximately 610 for DPA1; and 400 to 480 for DPB1. Roughly five DR-DQ haplotypes were handled as single units for association and clustering because linkage in the cohort was strong. Class I and class II HLA loci were covered by the typing at four-digit resolution. Of the roughly 420 genotyped donors, roughly 80% were placed in the genetic ancestry cluster associated with self-reported Caucasian donors. The study was designed to test whether signatures of past pathogen exposure could be identified by cataloging public T cell receptors. Paper-wide results and their limitations: Linkage disequilibrium might explain the correlated functional status among segregating V segments, but an unknown experimental factor could not be ruled out. Assigning TCR associations to individual alleles was difficult when HLA alleles, especially DR and DQ, strongly co-occurred. A later analysis reported that several top co-occurrence clusters appeared linked to parvovirus B19, influenza, CMV and Epstein-Barr virus. CMV serostatus was the only immune exposure information available for the cohort. In both the original and validation cohorts, the classifier was reported to diagnose cytomegalovirus status with high specificity and sensitivity. Compared with the approximately 670-donor mean, donors in an Asian-associated ancestry cluster had fewer N-insertions in productive TCRs, according to a later genetic analysis. A further reported finding was that TCR beta sequences accurately predicted the HLA-A and HLA-B alleles for most subjects in the first cohort. The study listed approximately 150 TCR beta chains as associated with cytomegalovirus. In this cohort, only TCR beta chains were sequenced, and detectable features were limited by the absence of alpha or paired-chain data. The authors suggested that the approach could potentially be generalized to other disease states and immunological phenotypes. The earlier analysis of 587 of the donors excluded 15 to 20 rarely observed V segments, including chromosome 9 orphons, because counts were too low. The sequencing pipeline was judged likely to have produced a cluster of highly shared sequence variants as a technical artifact. Compared with equally common non-associated chains, HLA-associated TCR beta chains in a later analysis were more clonally expanded and had lower generation probabilities. According to a later analysis, TCR association rates differed among HLA loci, with DRB1 alleles showing the most associated TCRs and HLA-C alleles showing the fewest. Some IMGT-functional V segments, including TRBV6-2 and TRBV6-3, could not be told apart with the 87-base-pair reads, so those segments were excluded. Most TCR sequences were observed very rarely across donors, whereas some public TCRs were present in many individuals. Three of the identified cytomegalovirus-associated TCR beta chains were confirmed in vitro to be specific for cytomegalovirus antigens. Presence/absence analyses assumed roughly uniform sequencing depth across donors, an assumption that may not hold. Because some donors lacked HLA typing at each locus, the association tests relied only on the typed subset. At a false discovery rate of 0.05, a later analysis linked 16,951 TCR beta sequences to specific HLA alleles. In a later genetic analysis, a missense DCLRE1C variant was associated with V-gene and J-gene trimming of TCR beta chains, and the association was replicated in an independent cohort. An earlier analysis of 587 of the donors showed that most TCR beta V segments appeared in productive rearrangements either about 87% or about 30% of the time, which broadly matched IMGT annotations. In a later analysis, most CMV-associated TCR beta chains were found to appear HLA-restricted, with HLA associations seemingly driven largely by CMV exposure.

The library relied on the immunoSEQ multiplex PCR assay. For the multiplex PCR, a mixture combining 60 forward primers for TCR Vbeta segments and 13 reverse primers for TCR Jbeta segments was used. The CDR3 region of rearranged TCR beta genes was amplified from genomic DNA with a multiplex PCR assay. Amplified TCR beta libraries were sequenced as 87-base-pair reads on the Illumina HiSeq System. In the authors' own workflow: Across the 670 or so repertoires, a later analysis counted 80 million or so unique TCR beta chains, around 11 million of which were shared by at least two donors. A nearest-neighbor algorithm error-corrected the raw reads and collapsed the reads into unique sequences, merging closely related sequences to remove PCR and sequencing errors. CDR3 sequences were aligned to IMGT reference sequences to assign V, D and J gene segments. Each retained sequence needed at least a six-nucleotide match to both a V gene segment and a J gene segment. A rearrangement counted as productive if the CDR3 had no stop codons and remained in frame with V and J, and every other rearrangement counted as non-productive. CDR3 was defined by IMGT convention, running from the second conserved V-encoded cysteine to the conserved J-encoded phenylalanine. Sequences without an unambiguous match to a single V gene segment were excluded from the earlier analysis of a few hundred of the donors. An earlier analysis of approximately 590 of the donors classified V segments as functional when productive rearrangements were above 56.7% and as segregating when the standard deviation between donors was above 5%. A statistical classification framework was built for diagnosing cytomegalovirus status from the catalog of TCR beta chain sequences. A later analysis assigned V and J genes by comparing TCR nucleotide sequences with IMGT/GENE-DB human TR gene sequences. In a later analysis, CDR3 sequences and most-parsimonious VDJ recombination scenarios were assigned using the TCRdist pipeline. A later analysis defined each TCR beta chain by its CDR3 amino acid sequence plus V-gene family, and excluded reads lacking a unique V-gene family. To address suspected cross-contamination and a sequencing artifact, a later analysis removed roughly 580 highly shared, low-generation-probability nucleotide sequences. In a later analysis, a clonal expansion index for each public chain was calculated from normalized within-repertoire ranks of inferred template counts. In a later analysis, generation probabilities were computed using a VDJ recombination model fitted to out-of-frame rearrangements, and the results were checked against IGoR. A later analysis scored TCR-TCR, TCR-HLA and TCR-CMV co-occurrence with hypergeometric tests, applying a repertoire-size bias correction to TCR pairs. A later analysis estimated false discovery rates by permuting HLA or CMV assignments 20 times. A later analysis grouped co-occurring TCRs with DBSCAN, adding TCRdist sequence similarity when clustering within HLA-allele-positive subsets. Repertoires with fewer than 30,000 or more than 120,000 public chains, plus five repertoires with anomalous nucleotide sharing, were excluded from co-occurrence clustering. TCRdb retrieved this table from immuneACCESS and kept in-frame rearrangements only. Not all clones are present; in checked studies, unresolved V genes account for under half, and no reason is known for the remainder. D and trimming come from the DNA, and the V and J calls and clone size come from that table. This sample's table contains about 140,000 clones. The ten largest clones add up to roughly 3% of the sample.

The CDR3 contains 16 residues, cysteine and phenylalanine counted. The DNA shown is the 48-base CDR3, in frame from base 1. CDR1 and CDR2 are drawn from the germline V gene: MGHDK, SYGVNS. V is cut by 2 bases and J by 2 bases, and the space between the germline ends is 10 bases. The cohort was made up of under 800 healthy bone marrow donors. At the time of sampling, all cohort members were nominally healthy, though unrecorded immune exposures were likely present. The donor tested CMV seronegative and was one of the 352 seronegative cohort members. Each donor provided a peripheral blood sample, and peripheral blood mononuclear cells were used for TCR beta sequencing. Genomic DNA was extracted from the blood cell samples with the Qiagen DNeasy Blood Extraction Kit.

This sequence uses TRBV25-1 and TRBJ2-6, and possibly TRBD1, on 6 matching bases. Sequenced: PBMCs. The sequence was collected from a middle-aged man in good health and CMV-seronegative. In nucleotides, the sequence is TGTGCCAGCAGTGAACACAGGGTTCCTGGGGCCAACGTCCTGACTTTC. This codes for CASSEHRVPGANVLTF.